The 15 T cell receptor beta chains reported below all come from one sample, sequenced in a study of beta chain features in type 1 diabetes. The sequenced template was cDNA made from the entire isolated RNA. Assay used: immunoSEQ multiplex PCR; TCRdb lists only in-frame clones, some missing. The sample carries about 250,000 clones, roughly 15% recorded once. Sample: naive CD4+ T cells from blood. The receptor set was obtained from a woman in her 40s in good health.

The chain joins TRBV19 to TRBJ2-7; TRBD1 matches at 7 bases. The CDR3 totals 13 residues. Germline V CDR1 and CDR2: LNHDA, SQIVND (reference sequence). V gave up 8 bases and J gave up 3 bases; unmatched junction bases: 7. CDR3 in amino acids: CASAPGQNYEQYF. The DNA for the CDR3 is TGTGCCAGTGCCCCGGGACAGAACTACGAGCAGTACTTC.

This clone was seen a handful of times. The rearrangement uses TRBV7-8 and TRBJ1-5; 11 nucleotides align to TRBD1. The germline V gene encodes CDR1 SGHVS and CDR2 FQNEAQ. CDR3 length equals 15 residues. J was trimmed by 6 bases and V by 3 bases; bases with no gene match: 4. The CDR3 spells CASSLGGTGGQPQHF. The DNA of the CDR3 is TGTGCCAGCAGCTTGGGGGGGACAGGGGGTCAGCCCCAGCATTTT.

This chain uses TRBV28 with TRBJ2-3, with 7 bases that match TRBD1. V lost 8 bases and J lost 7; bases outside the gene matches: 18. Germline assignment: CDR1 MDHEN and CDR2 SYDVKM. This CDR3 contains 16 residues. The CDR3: CASSDPGQRLINTQYF. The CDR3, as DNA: TGTGCCAGCTCAGACCCGGGACAGCGACTAATTAATACGCAGTATTTT.

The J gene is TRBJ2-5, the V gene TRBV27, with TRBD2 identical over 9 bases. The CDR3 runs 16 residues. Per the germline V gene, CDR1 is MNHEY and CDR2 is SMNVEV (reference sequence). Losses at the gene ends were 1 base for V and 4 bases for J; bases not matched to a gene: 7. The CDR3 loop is CASSLLVGGGAETQYF. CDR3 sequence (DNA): TGTGCCAGCAGTTTATTGGTTGGCGGGGGGGCAGAGACCCAGTACTTC.

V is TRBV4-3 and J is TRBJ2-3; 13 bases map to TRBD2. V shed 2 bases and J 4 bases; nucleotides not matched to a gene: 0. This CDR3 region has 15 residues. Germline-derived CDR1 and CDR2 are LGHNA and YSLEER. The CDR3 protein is CASSQTSGGADTQYF. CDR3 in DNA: TGCGCCAGCAGCCAAACTAGCGGGGGGGCAGATACGCAGTATTTT.

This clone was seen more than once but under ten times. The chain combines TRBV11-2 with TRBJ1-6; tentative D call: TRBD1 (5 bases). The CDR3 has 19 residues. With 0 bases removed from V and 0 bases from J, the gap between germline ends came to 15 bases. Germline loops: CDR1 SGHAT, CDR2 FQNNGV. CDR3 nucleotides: TGTGCCAGCAGCTTAGAGGGATGGGGCCTGAGCTCCTATAATTCACCCCTCCACTTT. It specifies CASSLEGWGLSSYNSPLHF. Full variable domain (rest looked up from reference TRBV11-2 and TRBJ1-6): EAGVAQSPRYKIIEKRQSVAFWCNPISGHATLYWYQQILGQGPKLLIQFQNNGVVDDSQLPKDRFSAERLKGVDSTLKIQPAKLEDSAVYLCASSLEGWGLSSYNSPLHFGNGTRLTVT.

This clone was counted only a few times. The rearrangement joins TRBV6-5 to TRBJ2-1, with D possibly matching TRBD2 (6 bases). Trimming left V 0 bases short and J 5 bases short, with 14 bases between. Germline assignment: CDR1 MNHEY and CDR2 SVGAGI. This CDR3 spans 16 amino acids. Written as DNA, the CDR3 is TGTGCCAGCAGTTACTCGAAGCGACGGGGGAACAATGAGCAGTTCTTC. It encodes CASSYSKRRGNNEQFF.

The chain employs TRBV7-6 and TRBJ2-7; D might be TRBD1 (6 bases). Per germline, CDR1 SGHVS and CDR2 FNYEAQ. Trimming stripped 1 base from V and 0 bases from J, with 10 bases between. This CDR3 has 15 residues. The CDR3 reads CASSLEARGSYEQYF. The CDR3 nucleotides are TGTGCCAGCAGCTTAGAGGCCAGGGGCTCCTACGAGCAGTACTTC.

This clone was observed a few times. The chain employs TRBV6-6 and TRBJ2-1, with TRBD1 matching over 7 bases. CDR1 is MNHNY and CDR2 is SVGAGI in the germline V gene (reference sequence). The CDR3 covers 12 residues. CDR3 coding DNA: TGTCACACAGGGGAAGCCTACAATGAGCAGTTCTTC. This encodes CHTGEAYNEQFF.

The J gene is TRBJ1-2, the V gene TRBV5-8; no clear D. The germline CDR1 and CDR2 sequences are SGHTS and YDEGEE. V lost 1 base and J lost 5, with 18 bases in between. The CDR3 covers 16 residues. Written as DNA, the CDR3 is TGTGCCAGCAGCTTGAGGATCGCGGGCCTGACGTATGGCTACACCTTC. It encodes CASSLRIAGLTYGYTF.

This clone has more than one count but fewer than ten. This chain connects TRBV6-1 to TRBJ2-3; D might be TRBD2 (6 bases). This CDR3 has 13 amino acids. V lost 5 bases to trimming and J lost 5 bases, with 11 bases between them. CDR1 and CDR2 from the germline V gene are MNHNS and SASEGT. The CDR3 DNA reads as TGTGCCAGCAGTCAGCGGGCGGTAGATACGCAGTATTTT. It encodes CASSQRAVDTQYF.

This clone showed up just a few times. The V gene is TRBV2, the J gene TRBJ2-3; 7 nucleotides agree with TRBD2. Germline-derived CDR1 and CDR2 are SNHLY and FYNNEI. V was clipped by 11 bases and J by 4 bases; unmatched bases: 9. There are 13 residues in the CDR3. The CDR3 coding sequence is TGTGCCGGACGACTAGCTGGCGCAGATACGCAGTATTTT. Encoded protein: CAGRLAGADTQYF.

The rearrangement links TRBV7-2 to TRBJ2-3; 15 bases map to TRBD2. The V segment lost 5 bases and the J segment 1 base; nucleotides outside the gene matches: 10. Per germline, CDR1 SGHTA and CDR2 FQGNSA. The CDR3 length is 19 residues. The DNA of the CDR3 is TGTGCCAGCAGCGCCGGACTAGCGGGGGGGCCGTTAGGCACAGATACGCAGTATTTT. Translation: CASSAGLAGGPLGTDTQYF.

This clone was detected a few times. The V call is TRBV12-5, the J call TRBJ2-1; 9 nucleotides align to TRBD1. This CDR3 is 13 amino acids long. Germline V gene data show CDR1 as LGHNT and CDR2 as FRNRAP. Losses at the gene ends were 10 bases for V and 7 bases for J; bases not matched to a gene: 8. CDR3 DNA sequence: TGTGCTACCGCCCCGGGACAGGGTAATGAGCAGTTCTTC. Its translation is CATAPGQGNEQFF.

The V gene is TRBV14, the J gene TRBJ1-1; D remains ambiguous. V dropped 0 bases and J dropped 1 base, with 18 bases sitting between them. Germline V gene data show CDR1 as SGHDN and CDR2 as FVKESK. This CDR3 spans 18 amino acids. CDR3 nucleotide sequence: TGTGCCAGCAGCCAAGATCGATCGCCGGTCTCGGGGAACACTGAAGCTTTCTTT. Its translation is CASSQDRSPVSGNTEAFF.